This T cell receptor beta chain is from a study of regulatory T cells in long-lasting Graves disease. Points from the study as a whole: With persistent disease, TRBV28, TRBJ1-2 and TRBJ2-5 were the favored segments.

Ten or more counts support this clonotype. Antigen unknown. Time point noted: persistent/refractory GD, antithyroid drugs over 5 years with positive TRAb. Extracted RNA from PBMCs served as the source of the TCR library. The CDR3 sequence is 21 residues long. V lost 3 bases to trimming and J lost 5 bases; unmatched junction nucleotides: 19. Assembly of TCR beta libraries relied on iRepertoire HTBI primers together with Arm-PCR of CDR3 regions. As originally analysed: Across all samples, roughly 60 TRBV segments and 11 to 15 TRBJ segments were identified. A single record per CDR3 protein comes from TCRdb applying MiXCR to the multiplex PCR reads. In this record, the V and J calls reflect TCRdb's handling and not the investigators' own analysis. The profile covers roughly 400,000 distinct CDR3 sequences, with 21% appearing a single time and approximately 15% taken by the ten largest.

The specimen was peripheral blood mononuclear cells (PBMCs), collected when the disease was refractory, from a patient treated with antithyroid drugs. The clonotype originates from a female donor with Graves disease. The chain links TRBV12-3 or TRBV12-4 to TRBJ2-5; TRBD2 matches at 15 bases. Here the CDR3 reads CASSFHVQRIGLAGGRETQYF. CDR3 nucleotides: TGTGCCAGCAGTTTCCACGTCCAACGTATCGGACTAGCGGGGGGGAGGGAGACCCAGTACTTC.